The clone carrying this T cell receptor beta chain was found once. Germline V gene data show CDR1 as MNHEY and CDR2 as SVGAGI. The CDR3 has 16 amino acids. Trimming shortened V by 0 bases and J by 0 bases, and 6 bases separated the two germline ends. Repertoires were generated with immunoSEQ multiplex PCR, while TCRdb's copy carries only in-frame clones and drops some. Of under 300,000 clones in the sample, 82% were seen once. The sample comes from a study of blood T cell repertoires in COVID-19. This rearrangement joins TRBV6-5 to TRBJ2-6; D call uncertain. The sample consisted of peripheral blood. The receptor's source is an older woman with active or convalescent COVID-19. CDR3 coding DNA: TGTGCCAGCAGTTACTCGAAGAGCTCTGGGGCCAACGTCCTGACTTTC. This gives the protein CASSYSKSSGANVLTF.